This passage covers 23 T cell receptor beta chains from one sample sequenced in a study of blood T cell repertoires in COVID-19. Repertoires were generated with immunoSEQ multiplex PCR, while TCRdb's copy carries only in-frame clones and drops some. The data contain 150,000 or so clones, around 83% of them singletons. Sample: peripheral blood. The source of these receptors is a man aged 50-60 years with active or convalescent COVID-19.

The rearrangement joins TRBV11-2 to TRBJ2-1; TRBD2 matches at 14 bases. Germline-derived CDR1 and CDR2 are SGHAT and FQNNGV. The V segment lost 4 bases and the J segment 6 bases; nucleotides outside the gene matches: 2. This CDR3 is 15 amino acids long. CDR3 in DNA: TGTGCCAGCAGCTACGGGACTAGCGGGAGCAATGAGCAGTTCTTC. Translating gives CASSYGTSGSNEQFF.

The rearrangement joins TRBV5-1 to TRBJ1-2; 9 bases are a match to TRBD1. CDR3 length: 14 residues. Germline CDR1 is SGHRS and CDR2 is YFSETQ. After removal of 4 bases from V and 7 bases from J, the junction contained 8 bases not matched to a gene. The CDR3 DNA reads as TGCGCCAGCAGCCCCCCGGGACAGGGTACTGGCTACACCTTC. Protein: CASSPPGQGTGYTF.

The CDR3 region is CASRSGQGREKLFF. The CDR3 DNA reads as TGTGCCAGCAGGTCCGGACAGGGCCGCGAAAAACTGTTTTTT. The gene calls are TRBV6-5 and TRBJ1-4; 8 bases fit TRBD1. From germline, CDR1 is MNHEY and CDR2 SVGAGI. The V gene end was trimmed by 6 bases and the J gene end by 8 bases; junction bases not matched to a gene: 8. CDR3 length equals 14 residues.

The chain is built from TRBV7-3 and TRBJ2-3, with no clear D. Per the germline V gene, CDR1 is SGHTA and CDR2 is FQGTGA. V was trimmed by 1 base and J by 2 bases, leaving 7 bases between them. The CDR3 length is 14 residues. CDR3 protein: CASSLIPNTDTQYF. The CDR3 DNA reads TGTGCCAGCAGCTTAATTCCTAACACAGATACGCAGTATTTT.

The chain joins TRBV2 to TRBJ1-2; 8 bases are a match to TRBD1. Looked up from germline, CDR1 is SNHLY and CDR2 is FYNNEI. With 7 bases clipped from V and 7 bases from J, the junction kept 14 bases outside the gene matches. The CDR3 sequence is 15 residues long. In DNA, the CDR3 is TGTGCCAGCATCAGGGGGCACGGAGGGGACAGTGGCTACACCTTC. This gives the protein CASIRGHGGDSGYTF.

The CDR3 DNA follows: TGTGCCAGCAGCCTAGGGGCGGGGAACACCGGGGAGCTGTTTTTT. It codes for CASSLGAGNTGELFF. The chain recombines TRBV7-2 with TRBJ2-2; D may match TRBD1 or TRBD2 (5 bases each). Germline V gene sequence: CDR1 SGHTA, CDR2 FQGNSA. The CDR3 has 15 amino acids. Trimming removed 5 bases at V and 1 base at J, with 11 bases between.

This clone appeared once. J is TRBJ1-6 and V is TRBV15, with D perhaps matching TRBD1 (5 bases). CDR1 is LNHNV and CDR2 is YYDKDF in the germline V gene (reference sequence). The length of the CDR3 is 13 residues. Trimming left V 5 bases short and J 7 bases short, with 9 bases between. CDR3 coding DNA: TGTGCCACCAGCGGGGCAGGAAATTCACCCCTCCACTTT. Its protein is CATSGAGNSPLHF.

This clone was seen once. The chain couples TRBV5-1 to TRBJ2-1; 9 nucleotides line up with TRBD1. CDR3 size: 15 residues. Germline V gene data show CDR1 as SGHRS and CDR2 as YFSETQ. V lost 5 bases and J lost 4; bases outside the gene matches: 7. The CDR3 reads CASSLGQGRYNEQFF. The CDR3 nucleotides read TGCGCCAGCAGTCTCGGACAGGGGAGATACAATGAGCAGTTCTTC.

The chain links TRBV28 to TRBJ1-5; unclear D gene. Looked up from germline, CDR1 is MDHEN and CDR2 is SYDVKM. The CDR3 length is 14 residues. Trimming left V 0 bases short and J 6 bases short, with 9 bases between. CDR3 region: CASSLWSRSQPQHF. CDR3 DNA sequence: TGTGCCAGCAGTTTATGGAGTAGGAGTCAGCCCCAGCATTTT.

This clone appeared a single time. The chain has TRBV7-3 and TRBJ1-6, with unresolved D. Trimming left V 5 bases short and J 7 bases short, with 9 bases between. This CDR3 has 13 amino acids. CDR1 and CDR2 from the germline V gene are SGHTA and FQGTGA. The CDR3 nucleotides are TGTGCCAGCAGCCAAACAGCAAATTCACCCCTCCACTTT. Residues: CASSQTANSPLHF.

The rearrangement uses TRBV14 and TRBJ2-7, with D maybe TRBD2 (5 bases). The germline gives CDR1 SGHDN, CDR2 FVKESK. Trimming took off 2 bases at V and 3 bases at J, with 14 bases between the two ends. The CDR3 runs to 15 residues. The CDR3 loop reads CASSQSVGVVYEQYF. The CDR3 region has the DNA TGTGCCAGCAGCCAATCCGTGGGAGTGGTCTACGAGCAGTACTTC.

The V call is TRBV24-1, the J call TRBJ2-7, with 7 bases fitting TRBD1. The germline gives CDR1 KGHDR, CDR2 SFDVKD. The J segment lost 5 bases and the V segment lost 4 bases, leaving 7 bases of the junction unmatched. This CDR3 is built from 14 residues. The CDR3 here is CATSDTGDDDEQYF. The CDR3 nucleotides read TGTGCCACCAGTGACACAGGGGATGATGACGAGCAGTACTTC.

This chain joins TRBV7-9 and TRBJ2-1; 7 bases line up with TRBD2. The CDR3 contains 14 residues. V lost 5 bases to trimming and J lost 6 bases; unmatched junction nucleotides: 7. CDR1 and CDR2 from the germline V gene are SEHNR and FQNEAQ (reference sequence). The CDR3 here is CASSPNQRGNEQFF. The CDR3 nucleotides are TGTGCCAGCAGCCCCAACCAGCGGGGCAATGAGCAGTTCTTC.

The rearrangement links TRBV2 to TRBJ1-1, with TRBD1 matching 9 bases. V was pared by 5 bases and J by 4 bases, with 5 bases of the junction left unmatched. Germline V gene sequence: CDR1 SNHLY, CDR2 FYNNEI. This CDR3 is 14 amino acids long. The DNA of the CDR3 is TGTGCCAGCAGTAACAGGGGGCTGGGCACTGAAGCTTTCTTT. Translated, it gives CASSNRGLGTEAFF.

Of note for this clone: The junction does not match germline at one end; this may be a read error. The chain joins TRBV7-7 to TRBJ2-5; 7 bases agree with TRBD1. Germline values: CDR1 SSHAT, CDR2 FNYEAQ (reference sequence). The CDR3 runs to 14 residues. CDR3 sequence (DNA): TGTGCTAGCAGCCCAGGGGGATTCCAAGAGACCCAGTACTTC. The encoded protein is CASSPGGFQETQYF.

V and J are TRBV5-6 and TRBJ1-1; the D is unclear. This CDR3 region has 16 residues. Germline CDR1 reads SGHDT; CDR2 reads YYEEEE. Trimming removed 5 bases from V and 3 bases from J, with 20 bases in between. The CDR3 loop reads CASSVNRLAWHTEAFF. In DNA form, the CDR3 reads TGTGCCAGCAGTGTTAACCGACTCGCGTGGCACACTGAAGCTTTCTTT.

Worth noting for this clone: The junction departs from the called germline gene at one end, perhaps through a read error. The chain uses TRBV7-7 and TRBJ2-1, with 7 bases matching TRBD1. The CDR3 extends over 15 amino acids. The germline CDR1 and CDR2 sequences are SSHAT and FNYEAQ (reference sequence). The CDR3 here is CASSSNRGRYNEQFF. CDR3 nucleotides: TGTGCTAGCAGCTCCAACAGGGGAAGGTACAATGAGCAGTTCTTC.

V gene TRBV4-3 combines with J gene TRBJ1-5; D is possibly TRBD1 (5 bases). Looked up from germline, CDR1 is LGHNA and CDR2 is YSLEER. V was pared by 5 bases and J by 0 bases, with 14 bases between. The CDR3 is 16 residues long. The chain's CDR3 is CASSAGADYSNQPQHF. In DNA form, the CDR3 reads TGCGCCAGCAGCGCTGGGGCGGACTATAGCAATCAGCCCCAGCATTTT.

The chain joins TRBV6-6 to TRBJ1-3, with no clear D. Germline V gene sequence: CDR1 MNHNY, CDR2 SVGAGI (reference sequence). The CDR3 has 12 residues. V shed 7 bases and J shed 0 bases, with 4 bases lying between them. This CDR3 is CASTDSGNTIYF. For the CDR3, the DNA is TGTGCCAGCACAGACTCTGGAAACACCATATATTTT.

The V gene is TRBV28, the J gene TRBJ2-5; D may be TRBD2 (6 bases). The germline V gene has CDR1 MDHEN and CDR2 SYDVKM. Trimming removed 4 bases from V and 3 bases from J, with 18 bases in between. The CDR3 totals 16 residues. The CDR3 region is CASSSNWRGEEETQYF. CDR3 DNA sequence: TGTGCCAGCAGTTCCAACTGGCGGGGCGAGGAAGAGACCCAGTACTTC. Filled out from reference TRBV28 and TRBJ2-5, the complete variable domain reads DVKVTQSSRYLVKRTGEKVFLECVQDMDHENMFWYRQDPGLGLRLIYFSYDVKMKEKGDIPEGYSVSREKKERFSLILESASTNQTSMYLCASSSNWRGEEETQYFGPGTRLLVL.

The chain recombines TRBV9 with TRBJ2-1; unclear D gene. The CDR3 runs 13 residues. The V gene's germline CDR1 is SGDLS and CDR2 YYNGEE. V gave up 0 bases and J gave up 7 bases, with 8 bases separating them. In DNA form, the CDR3 reads TGTGCCAGCAGCGTAGGTTATCGGAATGAGCAGTTCTTC. Its protein is CASSVGYRNEQFF. The variable domain in full, completed from reference TRBV9 and TRBJ2-1, reads DSGVTQTPKHLITATGQRVTLRCSPRSGDLSVYWYQQSLDQGLQFLIQYYNGEERAKGNILERFSAQQFPDLHSELNLSSLELGDSALYFCASSVGYRNEQFFGPGTRLTVL.

The chain uses TRBV12-3 or TRBV12-4 and TRBJ1-3, with no clear D. V gave up 3 bases and J gave up 3 bases, with 3 bases separating them. The CDR3 sequence is 12 residues long. CDR3 coding DNA: TGTGCCAGCAGTTTCTTTGGAAACACCATATATTTT. This sequence encodes CASSFFGNTIYF.

The V call is TRBV6-5, the J call TRBJ1-4; TRBD1 might be the D (5 bases). CDR3 length: 14 residues. Germline CDR1 reads MNHEY; CDR2 reads SVGAGI. The ends were cut back, 2 bases at V and 7 bases at J, with 11 bases in the middle. The CDR3, as DNA: TGTGCCAGCAGTTACCAGAATAGGGGTGAAAAACTGTTTTTT. It encodes CASSYQNRGEKLFF.